Shown below are 3 T cell receptor beta chains from a single sample sequenced in a study of blood T cell repertoires in COVID-19. TCRdb keeps only in-frame clones here, not all; method: immunoSEQ multiplex PCR. This sample has fewer than 300,000 clones, with 88% found just once. Sequenced input: peripheral blood. The receptor source for this set is a woman in her twenties or thirties with acute or convalescent COVID-19.

The genes are TRBV6-4 and TRBJ2-7; D gene ambiguous. V was clipped by 2 bases and J by 3 bases, with 8 bases between them. The germline V gene encodes CDR1 MRHNA and CDR2 SNTAGT. This CDR3 contains 13 residues. The CDR3 here is CASSDTAYYEQYF. CDR3 nucleotide sequence: TGTGCCAGCAGTGACACAGCATACTACGAGCAGTACTTC.

The V call is TRBV27, the J call TRBJ1-6; 11 bases match TRBD1. Germline CDR1 and CDR2: MNHEY and SMNVEV (reference sequence). J was trimmed by 10 bases and V by 3 bases; bases with no gene match: 8. The CDR3 covers 16 residues. CDR3 coding DNA: TGTGCCAGCAGTTTGGACAGGGGGCGGGTGGGATCACCCCTCCACTTT. This codes for CASSLDRGRVGSPLHF.

V usage is TRBV6-5 and J usage is TRBJ2-4; 11 bases match TRBD1. Germline V lookup: CDR1 MNHEY, CDR2 SVGAGI. This CDR3 comprises 13 residues. The V gene end was trimmed by 6 bases and the J gene end by 9 bases; junction bases not matched to a gene: 4. CDR3 residues: CASSTGTGGIQYF. The CDR3 nucleotides read TGTGCCAGCAGCACCGGGACAGGGGGCATTCAGTACTTC.